A selection of T cell receptor beta chains follows, all from one sample in a study of beta chain features in type 1 diabetes. The protocol was immunoSEQ multiplex PCR, while the TCRdb copy is restricted to in-frame clones and leaves out a portion. Among over 350,000 clones listed, about 15% were seen once. Material: naive CD4+ T cells from blood. The source of these receptors is a woman aged 18-35 years in good health. CDR3s include the opening cysteine and the closing phenylalanine or tryptophan. The D gene is left open where the match is weak. Rows give clone size only sometimes, using once, few, many, or a class for an expanded clone.

clone_size,v_call,d_call,j_call,cdr3_aa,cdr3_nt
.,TRBV18,TRBD1,TRBJ2-5,CASSPWDRETQYF,TGTGCCAGCTCACCCTGGGACAGAGAGACCCAGTACTTC
few,TRBV5-4,TRBD2,TRBJ2-2,CASSPRVAGSNTGELFF,TGTGCCAGCAGCCCGAGGGTAGCGGGATCGAACACCGGGGAGCTGTTTTTT
few,TRBV7-9,.,TRBJ1-1,CASSQGQNTEAFF,TGTGCCAGCAGCCAGGGACAGAACACTGAAGCTTTCTTT
.,TRBV5-1,TRBD2,TRBJ2-3,CASSSIRAGMTDTQYF,TGCGCCAGCAGCTCCATCCGAGCGGGAATGACAGATACGCAGTATTTT
.,TRBV5-4,TRBD1,TRBJ2-1,CASSFPGTVTTGGNEQFF,TGTGCCAGCAGCTTCCCCGGGACAGTCACCACCGGAGGCAATGAGCAGTTCTTC
.,TRBV28,TRBD2,TRBJ2-7,CASRPSGAKGEQYF,TGTGCCAGCAGGCCTAGCGGGGCCAAAGGAGAGCAGTACTTC
few,TRBV28,.,TRBJ1-2,CASNQETPGYGYTF,TGTGCCAGCAATCAGGAGACCCCGGGATATGGCTACACCTTC
.,TRBV29-1,.,TRBJ2-3,CSVDGGISTDTQYF,TGCAGCGTTGATGGAGGGATCAGCACAGATACGCAGTATTTT
few,TRBV29-1,TRBD1,TRBJ2-7,CSVEDRGQGVNEQYF,TGCAGCGTTGAAGATCGGGGACAGGGTGTCAACGAGCAGTACTTC
few,TRBV7-2,TRBD2,TRBJ2-7,CASSPRTSSYEQYF,TGTGCCAGCAGCCCCCGGACTAGCAGTTACGAGCAGTACTTC
.,TRBV18,.,TRBJ2-2,CASSPRRTGELFF,TGTGCCAGCTCACCACGCCGGACCGGGGAGCTGTTTTTT